Detailed here is one T cell receptor beta chain. Its antigen remains unidentified. No per-base quality is available; no much larger clone lies one base away. The data were obtained in a study of blood T cells in healthy people across ages (dated by TCRdb to the mid-2010s). General notes on the study: In model experiments, template switching captured about one uniquely barcoded TCR beta cDNA molecule for every two T cells. To track age-related changes in TCR beta repertoire diversity, the study relied on deep sequencing normalized with unique cDNA molecular identifiers. The donors were divided into four age groups: young (average 16 years), middle-aged (almost 40), aged (approximately 62) and long-lived (about 90). To avoid experimental bias, donors of different ages were randomly spread across the sequencing lanes. The study analyzed two additional independent replicas of 1 million unique cDNA reads from the same blood draw for two donors, one aged 18 to 29 and one aged 80 or older.

The library was produced with 5' RACE. The sequencing machine was an Illumina HiSeq 2500. A second PCR of roughly 7 to 11 cycles was run with a J-beta primer mix and a sample-barcoded 5' primer. Each TCR beta cDNA molecule received a unique molecular identifier from a template-switch 5' adaptor carrying 12 random nucleotides. At least 2.5 million CDR3-containing paired-end reads were obtained from each sample. First-strand cDNA synthesis was performed from all RNA using the Mint cDNA synthesis kit, with priming by a TRBC-specific oligonucleotide. All cDNA was treated with uracil-DNA glycosylase and then went through a first 18-cycle PCR with the universal primers M1SS and BC2_uni_R. The paper's data handling went like this. For normalization, 1 million high-quality reads, each with a distinct molecular identifier, were randomly selected from each sample. Reads with shared molecular identifiers were discarded instead of being binned into consensus sequences. MiTCR, run with a Q25 quality threshold and the strictest error-elimination algorithm, handled CDR3 identification, clonotype clustering and error correction. A nonparametric unseen species model with Euler transformation was used to estimate lower-bound total TCR beta diversity. TCRdb reanalyzed the raw reads on its own, using fastp at Q25 for trimming and MiXCR for clone calling, and kept in-frame beta chains. Each CDR3 protein appears once, grouped with its most common genes and DNA. What appears here as the V and J calls and clone size reflects TCRdb's work, not the paper's. Present in this sample are about 1 million distinct CDR3 sequences, less than 50% of which were seen just once. Of the sample, approximately 19% falls within the top ten clones.

General study outcomes and caveats: Since profiling was done on bulk unsorted PBMCs, naive and antigen-experienced compartments could not be conclusively compared. Donor CMV infection status was unknown, potentially confounding age-related changes in expanded clonotypes. Compared with the aged group, the long-lived group had more naive CD4+ T cells, fewer expanded clones and increased TCR diversity, a pattern suggesting age selection. Observed TCR beta diversity per million T cells fell roughly linearly with age, and a significant reduction was already apparent by age roughly 41. Observed TCR beta diversity correlated strongly with the percentage of naive T cells measured by flow cytometry. Estimates of total diversity from one million sequenced T cells were regarded as lower bounds and underestimates.

From cysteine to phenylalanine, the CDR3 is 13 amino acids long. This entry keeps only the CDR3 DNA: 39 bases, framed from base 1. From the germline V gene, CDR1 is SQVTM and CDR2 is ANQGSEA. V is shortened by 6 bases, J by 2 bases, and the region joining them spans 13 bases. The 39 donors, aged 6 to 90 years, were systemically healthy Caucasian individuals from Russia. Approximately 10 milliliters of peripheral blood were collected from each donor into EDTA-treated Vacutainer tubes. Ficoll-Paque density-gradient centrifugation was used to isolate PBMCs, with at least 7 million per sample. Trizol reagent was used to extract total RNA from PBMCs, with at least 5 micrograms per sample. The percentages of naive CD45RAhigh/CD27high T cells were determined by flow cytometry on a PBMC aliquot from every donor.

This sequence was found in a woman aged 55-69 years in good health. Source material: blood. The chain is assembled from TRBV29-1 and TRBJ1-1, with no confident D gene call. CDR3 loop: CSVWGLSNTEAFF. At the DNA level, the sequence is TGCAGCGTCTGGGGATTATCCAACACTGAAGCTTTCTTT.